These 22 T cell receptor beta chains came from one sample sequenced in a study of CD8 T cells in Susac syndrome. RNA in amounts of about 0.45 to 1 ug was reverse transcribed with random hexamers. TCRdb ran MiXCR on the immunoSEQ multiplex PCR reads and lists one entry per CDR3 protein. The table has 150,000 to 200,000 distinct CDR3 sequences, just under 95% seen once. Sequencing input: CD8+ T cells from PBMCs. Receptors originate from a human donor with Susac syndrome.

The J gene is TRBJ1-1, the V gene TRBV5-1; the match to TRBD1 covers 7 bases. Germline CDR1 SGHRS, CDR2 YFSETQ. The junction had 10 bases not matched to a gene; V was cut back by 4 bases and J by 10 bases. The CDR3 spans 13 residues. CDR3 sequence reads: CASSVGDSARAFF. CDR3 DNA sequence: TGCGCCAGCAGCGTAGGGGACAGCGCAAGAGCTTTCTTT.

V and J are TRBV28 and TRBJ2-7; 9 nucleotides align to TRBD2. Germline values: CDR1 MDHEN, CDR2 SYDVKM. The CDR3 is 14 residues long. Unmatched junction bases numbered 13, after V lost 11 bases and J lost 5 bases. CDR3 protein: CASIGVREGDEQYF. The CDR3 DNA sequence: TGTGCCTCCATCGGGGTGCGGGAGGGAGACGAGCAGTACTTC.

This sequence joins TRBV28 and TRBJ2-1; tentatively, D is TRBD1 (5 bases). The ends were cut back, 6 bases at V and 2 bases at J, with 14 bases in the middle. Germline V gene sequence: CDR1 MDHEN, CDR2 SYDVKM. The CDR3 is made up of 15 amino acids. CDR3 bases: TGTGCCAGCAGGCCACAGACAGAGACCTACAATGAGCAGTTCTTC. Translating gives CASRPQTETYNEQFF.

The chain recombines TRBV29-1 with TRBJ1-2; D call uncertain. The V gene lost 7 bases and the J gene lost 2 bases, with 17 bases spanning the gap. The germline V gene encodes CDR1 SQVTM and CDR2 ANQGSEA. This CDR3 region has 14 residues. Here the CDR3 reads CSARTSSGNYGYTF. CDR3 DNA sequence: TGCAGCGCCCGCACGAGTTCGGGAAACTATGGCTACACCTTC.

This rearrangement joins TRBV20-1 to TRBJ2-7; the D gene could be TRBD1 or TRBD2 (7 bases each). The CDR3 covers 13 residues. Germline V lookup: CDR1 DFQATT, CDR2 SNEGSKA (reference sequence). V was clipped by 0 bases and J by 6 bases, with 12 bases between them. The CDR3 DNA sequence: TGCAGTGCTAGAGAAACAGGGGAGGGCGAGCAGTACTTC. It yields the protein CSARETGEGEQYF.

The chain recombines TRBV23-1 with TRBJ2-5, with TRBD1 matching over 10 bases. Being an ORF, TRBV23-1 has a function that is uncertain. The V segment lost 10 bases and the J segment 5 bases; nucleotides outside the gene matches: 13. The CDR3 is made up of 15 amino acids. The CDR3 DNA follows: TGCGCCAAGCCGGGACAGGGGTTATTGGATGAGACCCAGTACTTC. It codes for CAKPGQGLLDETQYF.

The chain is built from TRBV6-5 and TRBJ1-5; TRBD1 might be the D (5 bases). CDR1 and CDR2 (germline): MNHEY, SVGAGI. V gave up 0 bases and J gave up 4 bases, with 10 bases separating them. The CDR3 is 15 residues long. The CDR3, as DNA: TGTGCCAGCAGTTACTCGATGGGGGGGAATCAGCCCCAGCATTTT. It codes for CASSYSMGGNQPQHF.

V is TRBV9 and J is TRBJ1-1; D gene ambiguous. The germline V and J ends were trimmed by 1 base and 4 bases, with 11 bases remaining between them. CDR1 is SGDLS and CDR2 is YYNGEE in the germline V gene. The CDR3 is 14 amino acids. The CDR3 nucleotides read TGTGCCAGCAGCGTATCGACACGGGCCACTGAAGCTTTCTTT. Protein sequence: CASSVSTRATEAFF.

The V call is TRBV11-3, the J call TRBJ2-7, with 7 bases lining up with TRBD1. V lost 3 bases and J lost 1; bases outside the gene matches: 3. The CDR3 consists of 14 residues. The germline gives CDR1 SGHNT, CDR2 YENEEA. CDR3 in amino acids: CASSLTGLSYEQYF. CDR3 in DNA: TGTGCCAGCAGCTTGACAGGGCTTTCCTACGAGCAGTACTTC.

The CDR3 sequence is CACFGQPITQLSLGYTF. DNA for the CDR3: TGTGCCTGCTTTGGACAGCCAATAACTCAACTATCCCTTGGCTACACCTTC. The V and J genes are TRBV30 and TRBJ1-2, with D tentatively TRBD1 (6 bases). The germline V gene has CDR1 GTSNPN and CDR2 SVGIG (reference sequence). V lost 6 bases and J lost 7, with 30 bases in between. The CDR3 is 17 amino acids.

The rearrangement links TRBV2 to TRBJ2-7; a weak D match, TRBD1 (6 bases). The CDR3 covers 17 residues. Germline V CDR1 and CDR2: SNHLY, FYNNEI. Trimming pared 2 bases from V and 4 bases from J, leaving 21 bases between. CDR3 amino acids: CASSESTWDTPRYEQYF. CDR3 coding DNA: TGTGCCAGCAGTGAATCAACTTGGGACACCCCTCGGTACGAGCAGTACTTC. The full variable domain, completed using reference TRBV2 and TRBJ2-7, is EPEVTQTPSHQVTQMGQEVILRCVPISNHLYFYWYRQILGQKVEFLVSFYNNEISEKSEIFDDQFSVERPDGSNFTLKIRSTKLEDSAMYFCASSESTWDTPRYEQYFGPGTRLTVT.

This chain uses TRBV7-6 with TRBJ2-5; D call uncertain. There are 18 residues in the CDR3. The germline V gene encodes CDR1 SGHVS and CDR2 FNYEAQ. Trimming removed 1 base at V and 3 bases at J, with 21 bases between. As DNA, the CDR3 is TGTGCCAGCAGCTTAGAGGTCCGGCAGGCCAGAAGGGAAGAGACCCAGTACTTC. Translated: CASSLEVRQARREETQYF.

The chain employs TRBV7-2 and TRBJ2-1; 14 positions match TRBD2. Trimming cost V 1 base and J 12 bases; bases outside gene matches: 5. The CDR3 is 15 residues long. Germline V gives CDR1 SGHTA, CDR2 FQGNSA. The CDR3: CASSLDGLAGGRQFF. CDR3 in DNA: TGTGCCAGCAGCTTAGATGGACTAGCGGGGGGTCGGCAGTTCTTC.

This clonotype was counted once. The gene calls are TRBV27 and TRBJ2-7; 10 positions match TRBD1. The CDR3 is 14 amino acids. V lost 5 bases to trimming and J lost 5 bases; unmatched junction nucleotides: 6. CDR1 is MNHEY, CDR2 SMNVEV, per germline (reference sequence). The CDR3 bases are TGTGCCAGCAGTACAGGGACAGGGGAACACGAGCAGTACTTC. Its protein is CASSTGTGEHEQYF.

The CDR3 region has the DNA TGCAGCGTTTCTGACAGTTATCAGCCCCAGCATTTT. It specifies CSVSDSYQPQHF. V is TRBV29-1 and J is TRBJ1-5; a weak D match, TRBD1 (5 bases). Germline V gives CDR1 SQVTM, CDR2 ANQGSEA. The CDR3 is 12 amino acids. The V end lost 5 bases, the J end lost 5 bases, and 10 bases lay between the germline ends.

The chain recombines TRBV30 with TRBJ1-4, with 7 nucleotides matching TRBD1. The germline V gene has CDR1 GTSNPN and CDR2 SVGIG (reference sequence). This CDR3 contains 14 residues. With V trimmed by 5 bases and J by 7 bases, 10 bases remained unmatched. CDR3 in amino acids: CAWSQGSGSEKLFF. CDR3 bases: TGTGCCTGGTCACAGGGGAGTGGGAGTGAAAAACTGTTTTTT.

This chain's CDR3 is CASKETGGETQYF. The CDR3 DNA sequence: TGTGCCAGCAAGGAGACAGGGGGGGAGACCCAGTACTTC. The chain joins TRBV13 to TRBJ2-5, with 9 bases aligning to TRBD1. There are 13 residues in the CDR3. CDR1 and CDR2 from the germline V gene are PRHDT and FYEKMQ (reference sequence). Losses at the gene ends were 7 bases for V and 5 bases for J; bases not matched to a gene: 5.

The V gene is TRBV7-8, the J gene TRBJ1-5; no firm D call. Germline lookup yields CDR1 SGHVS and CDR2 FQNEAQ. The CDR3 is made up of 14 amino acids. The germline V and J ends were trimmed by 1 base and 0 bases, with 4 bases remaining between them. The CDR3 reads CASSLVDSNQPQHF. In DNA form, the CDR3 reads TGTGCCAGCAGCTTAGTGGATAGCAATCAGCCCCAGCATTTT.

DNA of the CDR3: TGTGCCAGCAGCTTAGATCTGGGTGAGCAGTTCTTC. Translation gives CASSLDLGEQFF. The chain combines TRBV7-2 with TRBJ2-1, with D unclear. Trimming removed 1 base from V and 9 bases from J, with 7 bases in between. Germline V CDR1 and CDR2: SGHTA, FQGNSA. There are 12 residues in the CDR3.

This CDR3 is CSANVQQGNEQYF. The CDR3 DNA follows: TGCAGTGCTAATGTGCAACAGGGAAACGAGCAGTACTTC. The rearrangement uses TRBV20-1 and TRBJ2-7; D is possibly TRBD1 (6 bases). Trimming removed 4 bases at V and 5 bases at J, with 15 bases between. Germline lookup yields CDR1 DFQATT and CDR2 SNEGSKA (reference sequence). The CDR3 contains 13 residues.

The rearrangement links TRBV13 to TRBJ2-7; 14 bases match TRBD2. Germline trimming cut 5 bases from V and 4 bases from J; bases unmatched to any gene: 4. This CDR3 has 15 amino acids. Germline lookup yields CDR1 PRHDT and CDR2 FYEKMQ (reference sequence). The CDR3 spells CASSPGLAGGYEQYF. CDR3 in DNA: TGTGCCAGCAGCCCCGGACTAGCGGGAGGATACGAGCAGTACTTC.

This chain links TRBV5-1 with TRBJ2-5, with D perhaps TRBD1 (6 bases). Trimming left V 2 bases short and J 4 bases short, with 12 bases between. Per germline, CDR1 SGHRS and CDR2 YFSETQ. The CDR3 totals 14 residues. Written as DNA, the CDR3 is TGCGCCAGCAGCTTACAGGGAGTAGGAGAGACCCAGTACTTC. Translating gives CASSLQGVGETQYF. Together with reference TRBV5-1 and TRBJ2-5, the CDR3 gives the full variable domain: KAGVTQTPRYLIKTRGQQVTLSCSPISGHRSVSWYQQTPGQGLQFLFEYFSETQRNKGNFPGRFSGRQFSNSRSEMNVSTLELGDSALYLCASSLQGVGETQYFGPGTRLLVL.